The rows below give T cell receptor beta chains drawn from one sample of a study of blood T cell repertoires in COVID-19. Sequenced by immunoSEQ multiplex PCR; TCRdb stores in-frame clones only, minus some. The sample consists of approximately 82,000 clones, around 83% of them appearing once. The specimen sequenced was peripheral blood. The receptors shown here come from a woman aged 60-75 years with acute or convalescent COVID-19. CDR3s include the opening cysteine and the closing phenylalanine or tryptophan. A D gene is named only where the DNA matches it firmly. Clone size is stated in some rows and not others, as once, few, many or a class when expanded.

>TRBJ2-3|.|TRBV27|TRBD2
TGTGCCAGCAGTTTGGTGAGGGCTAGCGGGAGCCCAGATACGCAGTATTTT
CASSLVRASGSPDTQYF
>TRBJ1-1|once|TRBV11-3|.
TGTGCCAGCAGCTTTGAGCCGTTGAACACTGAAGCTTTCTTT
CASSFEPLNTEAFF
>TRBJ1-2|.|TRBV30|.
TGTGCCTGGAGTGTGGGGCTTTCGGGGGAGTCAAATGGCTACACCTTC
CAWSVGLSGESNGYTF
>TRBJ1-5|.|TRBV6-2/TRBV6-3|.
TGTGCCAGCAGTTACTCGAGGTTACAGCCCCAGCATTTT
CASSYSRLQPQHF
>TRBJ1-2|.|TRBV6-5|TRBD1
TGTGCCAGCAGAAGTCGGGACAGGGGGGGCTACACCTTC
CASRSRDRGGYTF
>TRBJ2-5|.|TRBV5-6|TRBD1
TGTGCCAGCAGCTTACTAATACGACAGGGCGATCGGGTGGGAGAGACCCAGTACTTC
CASSLLIRQGDRVGETQYF
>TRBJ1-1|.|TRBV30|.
TGTGCCTGGAGTGTACTGATTTCGGAAGCTTTCTTT
CAWSVLISEAFF
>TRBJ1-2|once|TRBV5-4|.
TGTGCCAGCAGCCTTCGGGGGGGAGGTAGGACTAACTATGGCTACACCTTC
CASSLRGGGRTNYGYTF
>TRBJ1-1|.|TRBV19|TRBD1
TGTGCCAGTAGTAAGGGGCGACGGGGACAGGGGGCAAGTGAAGCTTTCTTT
CASSKGRRGQGASEAFF
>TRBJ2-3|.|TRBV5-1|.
TGCGCCAGCAGCCCCAATCAAGGGAGTGGGCTTTGGTATTTT
CASSPNQGSGLWYF
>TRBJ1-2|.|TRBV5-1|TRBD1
TGCGCCAGCAGCGCGTCCGGGACAGGGGACTATGGCTACACCTTC
CASSASGTGDYGYTF
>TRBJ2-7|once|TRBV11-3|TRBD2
TGTGCCAGCAGCTTAAGGACTAGCGGGTTCTACGAGCAGTACTTC
CASSLRTSGFYEQYF
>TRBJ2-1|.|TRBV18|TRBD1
TGTGCCAGCTCCGAACAGGGGGAGGTTGAGCAGTTCTTC
CASSEQGEVEQFF
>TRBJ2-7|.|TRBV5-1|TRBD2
TGCGCCAGCAGCCCTAGAGACTCCGGGACTAGCGGGGGGCTTACCTACGAGCAGTACTTC
CASSPRDSGTSGGLTYEQYF
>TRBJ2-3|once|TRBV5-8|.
TGTGCCAGCAGCTTGGGGCAGGGTGCAGATACGCAGTATTTT
CASSLGQGADTQYF
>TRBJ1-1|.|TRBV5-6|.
TGTGCCAGCAGCTTCCAGTCGGGCACTGAAGCTTTCTTT
CASSFQSGTEAFF
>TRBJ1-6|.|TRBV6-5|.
TGTGCCAGCAGTTATTTGGGGCGCGGGATTAATTCACCCCTCCACTTT
CASSYLGRGINSPLHF
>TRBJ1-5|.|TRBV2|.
TGTGCCAGCAGTGGCGTGGGGGGGATCGAGCCCCAGCATTTT
CASSGVGGIEPQHF
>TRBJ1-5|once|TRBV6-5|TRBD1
TGTGCCAGCAGGCCGACAGGGGGCAATCAGCCCCAGCATTTT
CASRPTGGNQPQHF
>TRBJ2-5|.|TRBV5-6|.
TGTGCCAGCAGCTTGGACAGCTACCAAGAGACCCAGTACTTC
CASSLDSYQETQYF
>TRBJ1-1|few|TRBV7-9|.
TGTGCCAGCAGCCCGCGGACAGAGCACACTGAAGCTTTCTTT
CASSPRTEHTEAFF
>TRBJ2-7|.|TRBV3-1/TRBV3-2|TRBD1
TGTGCCAGCAGCCAAGATTCCTACCGGGACAGCTCCTACGAGCAGTACTTC
CASSQDSYRDSSYEQYF
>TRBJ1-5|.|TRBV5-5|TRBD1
TGTGCCAGCAGCTCTACGATGGGACAGAGCAATCAGCCCCAGCATTTT
CASSSTMGQSNQPQHF
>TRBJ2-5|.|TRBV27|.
TGTGCCAGCAGTTTATCCTATTACCAAGAGACCCAGTACTTC
CASSLSYYQETQYF
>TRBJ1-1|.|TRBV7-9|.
TGTGCCAGCAGCTCAGTCCCTACTATGAACACTGAAGCTTTCTTT
CASSSVPTMNTEAFF
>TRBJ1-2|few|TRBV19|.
TGTGCCAGTAGTATCCAGGAGGCAATCTATGGCTACACCTTC
CASSIQEAIYGYTF
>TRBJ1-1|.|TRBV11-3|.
TGTGCCAGCAGCTCCCAGACAGGGAACACTGAAGCTTTCTTT
CASSSQTGNTEAFF
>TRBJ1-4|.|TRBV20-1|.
TGCAGTGCTAGAGACCGGGAAAAACTGTTTTTT
CSARDREKLFF
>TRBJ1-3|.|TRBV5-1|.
TGCGCCAGCAGCTTGGGACTCACGGACTCTGGAAACACCATATATTTT
CASSLGLTDSGNTIYF
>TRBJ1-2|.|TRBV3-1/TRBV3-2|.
TGTGCCAGCACCCTCACGGACAGTAGCGGCTACACCTTC
CASTLTDSSGYTF
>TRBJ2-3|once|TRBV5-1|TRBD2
TGCGCCAGCAGCTTAGGACTAGCGGAAACTTTCACAGATACGCAGTATTTT
CASSLGLAETFTDTQYF
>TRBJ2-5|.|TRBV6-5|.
TGTGCCAGTCAGCGGGCCCAAGAGACCCAGTACTTC
CASQRAQETQYF
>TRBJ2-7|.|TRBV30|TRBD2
TGTGCCTGGAGAGAGAGACTAGCCGCTACTTACGAGCAGTACTTC
CAWRERLAATYEQYF
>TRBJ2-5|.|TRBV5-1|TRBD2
TGCGCCAGCAGCCTTAGCGGGTACCAAGAGACCCAGTACTTC
CASSLSGYQETQYF
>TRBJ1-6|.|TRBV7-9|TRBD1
TGTGCCAGCAGCGTCGACAGGGTTGGACGTTCACCCCTCCACTTT
CASSVDRVGRSPLHF
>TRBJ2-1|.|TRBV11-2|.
TGTGCCAGCAGCTTAGGAGCGGCCCAACATGAGCAGTTCTTC
CASSLGAAQHEQFF
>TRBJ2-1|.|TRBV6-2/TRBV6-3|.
TGTGCCAGCAGCGACCCCAGGGGTGAGCAGTTCTTC
CASSDPRGEQFF
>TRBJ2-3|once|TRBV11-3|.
TGTGCCAGCCGAGCTAGCGTCACAGATACGCAGTATTTT
CASRASVTDTQYF
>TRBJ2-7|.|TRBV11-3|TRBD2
TGTGCCAGCAGCCCTATAGCGGGGAGGGGCCACGAGCAGTACTTC
CASSPIAGRGHEQYF
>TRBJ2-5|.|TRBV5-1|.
TGCGCCAGCAGCTTGGGGGGCGGGAAGGGCCAAGAGACCCAGTACTTC
CASSLGGGKGQETQYF
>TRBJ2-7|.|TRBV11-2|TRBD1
TGTGCCAGCAGCTCAGGGACAGGGTCCTACGAGCAGTACTTC
CASSSGTGSYEQYF
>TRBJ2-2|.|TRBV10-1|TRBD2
TGCGCCAGCAGTGAGTCGCTGGGACTAGCGGGTTATTTGCGCACCGGGGAGCTGTTTTTT
CASSESLGLAGYLRTGELFF
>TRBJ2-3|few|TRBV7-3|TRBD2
TGTGCCAGCAGCACCCGGAGGCCTAGCGGGGGAGGTGATACGCAGTATTTT
CASSTRRPSGGGDTQYF
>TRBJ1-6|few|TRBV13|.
TGTGCCAGCACCGGGGGCGGGAGAAACACAAATTCACCCCTCCACTTT
CASTGGGRNTNSPLHF
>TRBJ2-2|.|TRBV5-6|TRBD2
TGTGCCAGCAGACGGACTAGCGGGACGGTAAACACCGGGGAGCTGTTTTTT
CASRRTSGTVNTGELFF
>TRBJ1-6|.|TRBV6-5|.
TGTGCCAGCAGTTTGACAGACGTCCATTCACCCCTCCACTTT
CASSLTDVHSPLHF
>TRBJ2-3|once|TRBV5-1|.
TGCGCCAGCGGCCCCCTAGCAACTATACGGACAGATACGCAGTATTTT
CASGPLATIRTDTQYF
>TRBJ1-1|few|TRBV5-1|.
TGCGCCAGCAGCTTAAAGGACAGTGAAGCTTTCTTT
CASSLKDSEAFF
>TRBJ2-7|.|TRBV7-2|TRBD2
TGTGCCAGCAGGCCGACTAGCGGGGTTACCCCCCACGAGCAGTACTTC
CASRPTSGVTPHEQYF
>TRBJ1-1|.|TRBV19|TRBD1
TGTGCCAGTAGTTCGGACAGGGGCACTGAAGCTTTCTTT
CASSSDRGTEAFF
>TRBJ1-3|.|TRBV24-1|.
TGTGCCACCAGTGATCCCGGACATCTTTCCCACTCTGGAAACACCATATATTTT
CATSDPGHLSHSGNTIYF
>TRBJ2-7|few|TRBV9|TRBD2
TGTGCCAGCAGCGTATCAGCGGGGGGCTATTACGAGCAGTACTTC
CASSVSAGGYYEQYF
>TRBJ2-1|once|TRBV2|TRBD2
TGTGCCAGCAGCCTACTAGCGGCTAACAATGAGCAGTTCTTC
CASSLLAANNEQFF
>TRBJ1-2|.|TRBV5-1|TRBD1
TGCGCCAGCAGCTCAGGGGGCAACGTCTATGGCTACACCTTC
CASSSGGNVYGYTF
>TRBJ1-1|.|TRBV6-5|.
TGTGCCAGCAGTCGACAGCCGAACACTGAAGCTTTCTTT
CASSRQPNTEAFF
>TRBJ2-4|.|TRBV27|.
TGTGCCTCAAGGGGCAGGGTATCCGGAAACATTCAGTACTTC
CASRGRVSGNIQYF
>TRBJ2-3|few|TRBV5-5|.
TGTGCCAGCAGCTTAGCTAGCACAGATACGCAGTATTTT
CASSLASTDTQYF
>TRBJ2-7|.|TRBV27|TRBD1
TGTGCCAGCACCCTCAGGACAGGACCTTACGAGCAGTACTTC
CASTLRTGPYEQYF
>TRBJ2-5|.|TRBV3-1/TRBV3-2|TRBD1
TGTGCCAGCAGCCGCAATCTCGCGGACAGGGGCCCATGGACCCAGTACTTC
CASSRNLADRGPWTQYF